Detailed here is one TCR beta chain. The antigen is undetermined. The germline V and J ends were trimmed by 0 bases and 9 bases, with 12 bases remaining between them. CDR1 is MRHNA and CDR2 is SNTAGT in the germline V gene. The CDR3 is 14 residues long. The record originates from a study of shared clonotypes between healthy human individuals. As for the study in general: The plates for each donor numbered three CD4 naive, three CD4 memory, two CD8 naive and one CD8 memory.

Study-wide results and limits: Though the depth was large, rarefaction showed that sorted-subset sequencing was incomplete.

Naive CD8 cells, CD45RO-negative and positively selected for CCR7, excluded terminally differentiated effector memory CD45RA+ cells. The study ran the assay at deep level. The sorted-subset replicate PCRs were given roughly 190 ng DNA, which is tens of thousands of T cell genomes. Sequencing was performed with immunoSEQ multiplex PCR; in TCRdb, only in-frame clones are kept and a portion is missing. This table holds around 2.1 million clones, 90% to 95% found once. This chain uses TRBV6-4 with TRBJ2-1; possible D gene TRBD1, 5 bases. The sequence derives from a man between 18 and 35 years old in good health. Some clones in this sample may be carry-over from other donors' samples. The sequencing input was naive CD8+ T cells from PBMCs. The CDR3 reads CASSDSARAREQFF. CDR3 DNA: TGTGCCAGCAGTGACTCGGCCAGGGCCCGTGAGCAGTTCTTC.